This section outlines one T cell receptor (beta chain) sequence together with its context. Its specificity is unknown. A junction end diverges from the germline sequence, so it may reflect a read error. Here immunoSEQ multiplex PCR was the method, and the copy in TCRdb shows in-frame clones only, minus some. The repertoire holds 45,000 or so clones, approximately 90% seen once, with approximately 0.51% in the top ten. The sample belongs to a study of regulatory and conventional T cells in RAG deficiency. General study results and limits: Treg unique TCR beta sequences were 80 to 100-fold fewer in Omenn syndrome and CID/AS patients than controls. RAG-deficient patients showed markedly lower Shannon entropy and higher Simpson indices than control T-cell subsets.

This CDR3 comprises 16 residues. Germline assignment: CDR1 MNHEY and CDR2 SMNVEV (reference sequence). Conventional CD4+ T cells were sorted from blood as CD25-low CD127-high cells. This sample was also put to use in a study of regulatory T cells. That source notes: Amplification used 52 TRBV primers and 13 TRBJ primers.

This chain connects TRBV27 to TRBJ2-7; no clear D gene. What was sequenced was CD4+ effector T cells sorted from blood. The clonotype comes from a human donor in good health. The CDR3 loop is CASSLSLSGAAYGQYF. The CDR3 DNA reads TGTGCCAGCAGTTTATCACTTTCGGGTGCAGCCTACGGGCAGTACTTC.